This T cell receptor (beta chain) was captured in a study of beta chain features in type 1 diabetes. For the study at large: Taken together, all samples contributed approximately 110,000,000 examined sorted cells.

Expressed TCRB transcripts were sequenced because the isolated RNA had all been reverse transcribed beforehand. Method: immunoSEQ multiplex PCR; TCRdb's copy keeps in-frame clones and lacks some. The profile shows fewer than 30,000 clones, roughly 69% of them singletons. About this clone itself: The antigen remains unidentified.

V dropped 6 bases and J dropped 6; count of bases not matched to a gene: 10. CDR3 length: 14 residues. The germline V gene has CDR1 MNHEY and CDR2 SVGAGI. Broader study findings: Type 1 diabetes patients had moderately but significantly shorter TCRB CDR3s in all four CD4+ subsets. It was among patients, rather than healthy donors, that naive, central memory and Treg TCRB repertoires appeared more similar.

Input material: Tregs from blood. This sequence originates from a man aged 18 to 29 with type 1 diabetes. V gene TRBV6-5 combines with J gene TRBJ1-2, with TRBD1 identical over 7 bases. CDR3 nucleotide sequence: TGTGCCAGCAGCTTATTAACAGGGGTCGATGGCTACACCTTC. Its protein is CASSLLTGVDGYTF.